A selection of T cell receptor beta chains follows, all from one sample in a study of blood T cell repertoires in COVID-19. Measured with immunoSEQ multiplex PCR; TCRdb has only the in-frame clones, and not every one. The data hold hundreds of thousands of clones, with 65% to 90% observed a single time. Sequenced sample: PBMCs or T cells enriched from blood (not recorded which). All receptors derive from a woman aged 25 to 39 who had been exposed to COVID-19. Each CDR3 is given with its conserved first and last residue.

J	V	CDR3
TRBJ1-6	TRBV10-3	CAIKWESGSNSPLHF
TRBJ2-2	TRBV6-6	CASSPRGGLSNTGELFF
TRBJ2-6	TRBV5-1	CASSLVGSSGANVLTF
TRBJ1-5	TRBV28	CASSPKGRPQHF
TRBJ2-3	TRBV4-1	CASSQDGGGDTQYF
TRBJ1-5	TRBV3-1/TRBV3-2	CASSQGGFSNQPQHF
TRBJ1-6	TRBV7-9	CASSLDRANSPLHF
TRBJ2-2	TRBV3-1/TRBV3-2	CASSLATGNTGELFF
TRBJ1-3	TRBV4-1	CASSQGTGDNPSGNTIYF
TRBJ2-1	TRBV9	CASSPRLARGSSYNEQFF
TRBJ1-2	TRBV9	CASSAWTGTHYGYTF
TRBJ1-1	TRBV11-2	CASSPPGQNEAFF
TRBJ2-7	TRBV7-9	CASSSRDRVPYEQYF
TRBJ1-6	TRBV10-1	CATCMKGGAPRALHF
TRBJ2-2	TRBV2	CASSNKGQGIGELFF
TRBJ2-6	TRBV19	CASMRRTGGLRANVLTF
TRBJ2-1	TRBV18	CASSPVGGEQFF
TRBJ1-2	TRBV5-1	CASSFTPGRSGYTF
TRBJ2-5	TRBV7-7	CASSPRTGGGGTQYF
TRBJ1-1	TRBV5-1	CASSFTINTEAFF
TRBJ1-4	TRBV19	CASMPPGNINEKLFF
TRBJ2-7	TRBV9	CASSVGGFPYEQYF
TRBJ2-5	TRBV2	CASSEALLRTGGETQYF
TRBJ2-1	TRBV2	CASSSSAARSGGDHNEQFF
TRBJ2-7	TRBV18	CASSRQQGSYYEQYF
TRBJ2-7	TRBV7-9	CASRPGLAGYEQYF